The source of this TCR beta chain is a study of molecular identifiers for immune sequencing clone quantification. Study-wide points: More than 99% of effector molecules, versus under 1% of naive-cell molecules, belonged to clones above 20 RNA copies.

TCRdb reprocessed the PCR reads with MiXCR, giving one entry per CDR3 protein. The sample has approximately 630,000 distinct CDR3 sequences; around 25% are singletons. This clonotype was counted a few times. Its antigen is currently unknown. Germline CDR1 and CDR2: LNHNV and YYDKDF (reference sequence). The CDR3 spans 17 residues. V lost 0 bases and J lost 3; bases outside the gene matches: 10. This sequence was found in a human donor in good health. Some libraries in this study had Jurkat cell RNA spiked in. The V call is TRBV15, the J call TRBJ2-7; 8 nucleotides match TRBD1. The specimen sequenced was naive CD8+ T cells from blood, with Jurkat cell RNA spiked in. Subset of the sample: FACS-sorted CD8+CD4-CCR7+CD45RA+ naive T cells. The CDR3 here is CATSRDQAGGEIYEQYF. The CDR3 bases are TGTGCCACCAGCAGAGATCAGGCAGGGGGCGAAATCTACGAGCAGTACTTC.